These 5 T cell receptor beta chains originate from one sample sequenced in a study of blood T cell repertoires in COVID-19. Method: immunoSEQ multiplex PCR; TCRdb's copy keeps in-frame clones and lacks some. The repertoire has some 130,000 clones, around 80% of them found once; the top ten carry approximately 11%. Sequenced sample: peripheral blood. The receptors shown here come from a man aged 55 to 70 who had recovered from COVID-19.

CDR3 in amino acids: CASSLNQNTEAFF. The CDR3 coding sequence is TGTGCCAGCAGCTTAAATCAGAACACTGAAGCTTTCTTT. The V and J genes are TRBV11-3 and TRBJ1-1; D remains ambiguous. This CDR3 region has 13 residues. Deletions cut 2 bases from V and 1 base from J, with 5 bases between. In germline, CDR1 is SGHNT, CDR2 YENEEA.

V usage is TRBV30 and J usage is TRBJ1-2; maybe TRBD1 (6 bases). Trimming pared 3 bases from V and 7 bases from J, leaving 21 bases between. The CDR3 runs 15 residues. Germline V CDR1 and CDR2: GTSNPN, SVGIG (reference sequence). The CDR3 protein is CAWSPDGRGAAGYTF. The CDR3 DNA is TGTGCCTGGAGCCCGGATGGGAGGGGGGCGGCTGGCTACACCTTC.

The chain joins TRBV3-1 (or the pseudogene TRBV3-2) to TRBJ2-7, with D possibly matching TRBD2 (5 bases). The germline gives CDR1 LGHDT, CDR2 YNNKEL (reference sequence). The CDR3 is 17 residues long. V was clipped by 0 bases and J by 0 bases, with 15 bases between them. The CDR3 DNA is TGTGCCAGCAGCCAAGATGAGAGGGTGAGTTCCTCCTACGAGCAGTACTTC. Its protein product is CASSQDERVSSSYEQYF.

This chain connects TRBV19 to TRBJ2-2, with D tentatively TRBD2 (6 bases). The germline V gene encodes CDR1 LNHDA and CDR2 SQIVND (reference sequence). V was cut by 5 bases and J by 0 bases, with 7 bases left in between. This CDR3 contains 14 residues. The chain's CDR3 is CASSWGANTGELFF. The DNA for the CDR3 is TGTGCCAGTAGTTGGGGGGCGAACACCGGGGAGCTGTTTTTT.

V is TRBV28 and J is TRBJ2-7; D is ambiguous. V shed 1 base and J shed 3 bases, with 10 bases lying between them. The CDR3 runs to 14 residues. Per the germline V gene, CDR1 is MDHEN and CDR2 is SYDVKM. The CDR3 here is CASSLFPQNYEQYF. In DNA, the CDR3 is TGTGCCAGCAGTTTATTCCCACAGAACTACGAGCAGTACTTC.